These T cell receptor beta chains were read from a single sample in a study of blood T cells in healthy people across ages. MiXCR was run by TCRdb on the 5' RACE reads, yielding one entry per CDR3 protein. The top ten hold roughly 18% of the sample, which has around 620,000 distinct CDR3 sequences, roughly 28% seen once. Sequencing input: blood. These receptor sequences come from a woman between 70 and 85 years old in good health. Both conserved end residues are part of each CDR3. Each record gives: CDR3 length, clone size, J gene, D gene, V gene, CDR3 DNA, CDR3 protein. D genes are given only for firm matches. Expanded clones are given a class, and other clones once, few, many or no size at all.

len: 16; abundance: many; j_gene: TRBJ2-3; d_gene: TRBD1; v_gene: TRBV7-2; CDR3nt: TGTGCCAGCAGCTCCAGGACAGGGGTGGGAATCGATACGCAGTATTTT; CDR3aa: CASSSRTGVGIDTQYF
len: 17; abundance: .; j_gene: TRBJ1-4; d_gene: TRBD1; v_gene: TRBV6-1; CDR3nt: TGTGCCAGCAGTCCGGGACAGGGCGTCGGACTGGGTGAAAAACTGTTTTTT; CDR3aa: CASSPGQGVGLGEKLFF
len: 15; abundance: .; j_gene: TRBJ1-1; d_gene: TRBD1; v_gene: TRBV5-1; CDR3nt: TGCGCCAGCAGCTTGGAGAACAGGGGAATCACTGAAGCTTTCTTT; CDR3aa: CASSLENRGITEAFF
len: 14; abundance: .; j_gene: TRBJ1-2; d_gene: .; v_gene: TRBV9; CDR3nt: TGTGCCAGCAGCGGCCTCGACTTCAACTATGGCTACACCTTC; CDR3aa: CASSGLDFNYGYTF
len: 16; abundance: few; j_gene: TRBJ2-1; d_gene: .; v_gene: TRBV12-3/TRBV12-4; CDR3nt: TGTGCCAGCAGTTTCGGGCGGGGCTACTCCTACAATGAGCAGTTCTTC; CDR3aa: CASSFGRGYSYNEQFF
len: 16; abundance: .; j_gene: TRBJ1-2; d_gene: TRBD1; v_gene: TRBV29-1; CDR3nt: TGCAGCGTTGATTTCCGCCGGACAGGTATAAACTATGGCTACACCTTC; CDR3aa: CSVDFRRTGINYGYTF
len: 13; abundance: once; j_gene: TRBJ2-7; d_gene: .; v_gene: TRBV7-6; CDR3nt: TGTGCCTGCAGCCCGAGTCGGCCCTACGAGCAGTGCTTC; CDR3aa: CACSPSRPYEQCF
len: 11; abundance: few; j_gene: TRBJ2-6; d_gene: .; v_gene: TRBV5-1; CDR3nt: TGCGCCAGCAGCTTGGAAAACGTCCTGACTTTC; CDR3aa: CASSLENVLTF
len: 14; abundance: few; j_gene: TRBJ1-1; d_gene: .; v_gene: TRBV10-3; CDR3nt: TGTGCCATCAGTGAGTCGGGACACCCCACTGAAGCTTTCTTT; CDR3aa: CAISESGHPTEAFF
len: 13; abundance: few; j_gene: TRBJ2-7; d_gene: TRBD1; v_gene: TRBV29-1; CDR3nt: TGCAGCGTAACCCGGACAGGGGGCTACGAGCAGTACTTC; CDR3aa: CSVTRTGGYEQYF
len: 18; abundance: few; j_gene: TRBJ2-2; d_gene: TRBD2; v_gene: TRBV4-3; CDR3nt: TGCGCCAGCAGCTTTGGGGGTGTAGCGGGGGGAAAAACCGGGGAGCTGTTTTTT; CDR3aa: CASSFGGVAGGKTGELFF
len: 14; abundance: .; j_gene: TRBJ1-2; d_gene: .; v_gene: TRBV20-1; CDR3nt: TGCAGTGCTAGTGAACAGGCAACTAACTATGGCTACACCTTC; CDR3aa: CSASEQATNYGYTF
len: 13; abundance: few; j_gene: TRBJ2-1; d_gene: .; v_gene: TRBV5-1; CDR3nt: TGCGCCAGCAGCTTGACCCAGGAGAATGAGCAGTTCTTC; CDR3aa: CASSLTQENEQFF
len: 13; abundance: .; j_gene: TRBJ2-5; d_gene: TRBD2; v_gene: TRBV20-1; CDR3nt: TGCAGTGCTAGAGTCTCGACTAGCGGGGCCGAGTACTTC; CDR3aa: CSARVSTSGAEYF
len: 15; abundance: .; j_gene: TRBJ1-2; d_gene: TRBD1; v_gene: TRBV7-7; CDR3nt: TGTGCCAGCAGCTCCCCGGGACAGGATGGGAATGGCTACACCTTC; CDR3aa: CASSSPGQDGNGYTF
len: 13; abundance: few; j_gene: TRBJ1-2; d_gene: .; v_gene: TRBV5-1; CDR3nt: TGCGCCAGCAGCTTGCGGGACCCGGGGGGCTACACCTTC; CDR3aa: CASSLRDPGGYTF
len: 15; abundance: few; j_gene: TRBJ2-1; d_gene: .; v_gene: TRBV9; CDR3nt: TGTGCCAGCGCCCCCCTTACCAAGACCCACAATGAGCAGTTCTTC; CDR3aa: CASAPLTKTHNEQFF
len: 14; abundance: .; j_gene: TRBJ2-7; d_gene: .; v_gene: TRBV29-1; CDR3nt: TGCAGCGTTGGGGGGGCACTGAACTCCTACGAGCAGTACTTC; CDR3aa: CSVGGALNSYEQYF
len: 15; abundance: .; j_gene: TRBJ1-4; d_gene: .; v_gene: TRBV6-1; CDR3nt: TGTGCCAGCAGTGAACGAGGGTCACCTAATGAAAGACTGTTTTTT; CDR3aa: CASSERGSPNERLFF
len: 15; abundance: few; j_gene: TRBJ2-5; d_gene: TRBD1; v_gene: TRBV7-7; CDR3nt: TGTGCCAGCAGCCTGGACAGGGGGTTCCAAGAGACCCAGTACTTC; CDR3aa: CASSLDRGFQETQYF
len: 16; abundance: .; j_gene: TRBJ2-1; d_gene: .; v_gene: TRBV3-1; CDR3nt: TGTGCCAGCAGCCTCGCGGGGGCAGGGAGTAAAAATGAGCAGTTCTTC; CDR3aa: CASSLAGAGSKNEQFF
len: 15; abundance: few; j_gene: TRBJ1-1; d_gene: .; v_gene: TRBV20-1; CDR3nt: TGCAGCGCTACAGAGGGGAACGGTATGAACACTGAAGCTTTCTTT; CDR3aa: CSATEGNGMNTEAFF
len: 15; abundance: .; j_gene: TRBJ2-3; d_gene: .; v_gene: TRBV10-3; CDR3nt: TGTGCCACCAGTCCCGTCCGGGACGTCACAGATACGCAGTATTTT; CDR3aa: CATSPVRDVTDTQYF
len: 18; abundance: few; j_gene: TRBJ2-2; d_gene: .; v_gene: TRBV7-8; CDR3nt: TGTGCCAGCAGCTTATCTCTAAACGGACGGGGATACACCGGGGAGCTGTTTTTT; CDR3aa: CASSLSLNGRGYTGELFF
len: 16; abundance: .; j_gene: TRBJ1-5; d_gene: .; v_gene: TRBV6-6; CDR3nt: TGTGCCAGCAGTTACTCGGAGAGAACTAGCAATCAGCCCCAGCATTTT; CDR3aa: CASSYSERTSNQPQHF
len: 16; abundance: .; j_gene: TRBJ2-5; d_gene: TRBD1; v_gene: TRBV7-9; CDR3nt: TGTGCCAGCAGCTTAGGTGACAGGGAGTACCAAGAGACCCAGTACTTC; CDR3aa: CASSLGDREYQETQYF
len: 15; abundance: few; j_gene: TRBJ1-1; d_gene: .; v_gene: TRBV20-1; CDR3nt: TGCAGTGCTAGAGATTCAGTAATCCTGAACACTGAAGCTTTCTTT; CDR3aa: CSARDSVILNTEAFF
len: 15; abundance: few; j_gene: TRBJ1-4; d_gene: TRBD1; v_gene: TRBV5-1; CDR3nt: TGCGCCAGCAGCTCACAGGGGGCTCGGGGTGAAAAACTGTTTTTT; CDR3aa: CASSSQGARGEKLFF
len: 15; abundance: few; j_gene: TRBJ2-5; d_gene: TRBD2; v_gene: TRBV6-5; CDR3nt: TGTGCCAGCAGTTACTCGGGGACTACTCAAGAGACCCAGTACTTC; CDR3aa: CASSYSGTTQETQYF
len: 15; abundance: few; j_gene: TRBJ2-5; d_gene: TRBD1; v_gene: TRBV3-1; CDR3nt: TGTGCCAGCAGCCGTCGGACAGGGAATAAGGAGACCCAGTACTTC; CDR3aa: CASSRRTGNKETQYF
len: 15; abundance: .; j_gene: TRBJ1-4; d_gene: TRBD1; v_gene: TRBV25-1; CDR3nt: TGTGTCAGCAGTCACCGGGACAGGGAGGTTGAAAAACTGTTTTTT; CDR3aa: CVSSHRDREVEKLFF
len: 16; abundance: few; j_gene: TRBJ1-5; d_gene: TRBD1; v_gene: TRBV7-2; CDR3nt: TGTGCCAGCAGTTTAACAGGGGATTATAGCAATCAGCCCCAGCATTTT; CDR3aa: CASSLTGDYSNQPQHF
len: 12; abundance: few; j_gene: TRBJ1-4; d_gene: .; v_gene: TRBV7-9; CDR3nt: TGTGCCAGCAGCGAGATTCAGGAAAAACTGTTTTTT; CDR3aa: CASSEIQEKLFF
len: 13; abundance: few; j_gene: TRBJ2-7; d_gene: .; v_gene: TRBV7-2; CDR3nt: TGTGCCAGCAGCTCCCAAACCTCCTACGAGCAGTACTTC; CDR3aa: CASSSQTSYEQYF
len: 14; abundance: .; j_gene: TRBJ2-3; d_gene: .; v_gene: TRBV29-1; CDR3nt: TGCAGCGTCCAAAGGGTCCAGGCAGCCGGTACGCAGTATTTT; CDR3aa: CSVQRVQAAGTQYF
len: 15; abundance: .; j_gene: TRBJ2-3; d_gene: .; v_gene: TRBV20-1; CDR3nt: TGCAGTGCTAGGGGCGGGGCCCAGACGCCAGATACGCAGTATTTT; CDR3aa: CSARGGAQTPDTQYF
len: 14; abundance: .; j_gene: TRBJ2-3; d_gene: .; v_gene: TRBV20-1; CDR3nt: TGCAGTGCTAGAGTGCCTAGCGTCCCAGATACGCAGTATTTT; CDR3aa: CSARVPSVPDTQYF
len: 14; abundance: .; j_gene: TRBJ2-5; d_gene: .; v_gene: TRBV5-1; CDR3nt: TGCGCCAGCAGCTTGGGACTAGTTGTCGAGACCCAGTACTTC; CDR3aa: CASSLGLVVETQYF
len: 15; abundance: .; j_gene: TRBJ1-2; d_gene: .; v_gene: TRBV29-1; CDR3nt: TGCAGCGTTGAATTGGTCTGGAGGGAATCAGTTGGCTACACCTTC; CDR3aa: CSVELVWRESVGYTF
len: 13; abundance: .; j_gene: TRBJ2-7; d_gene: TRBD1; v_gene: TRBV5-5; CDR3nt: TGTGCCAGCAGCTGGACAGGGGCCACGGAGCAGTACTTC; CDR3aa: CASSWTGATEQYF
len: 12; abundance: few; j_gene: TRBJ2-1; d_gene: .; v_gene: TRBV29-1; CDR3nt: TGCAGCGTTGATGCAGTCTACAATGAGCAGTTCTTC; CDR3aa: CSVDAVYNEQFF
len: 14; abundance: .; j_gene: TRBJ2-1; d_gene: .; v_gene: TRBV7-2; CDR3nt: TGTGCCAGCATCCAGGGGGCGGGAGGGTCTGAGCAGTTCTTC; CDR3aa: CASIQGAGGSEQFF
len: 14; abundance: .; j_gene: TRBJ2-3; d_gene: .; v_gene: TRBV7-3; CDR3nt: TGTGCCAGCAGCTTGGGCAGGGAAACAGATACGCAGTATTTT; CDR3aa: CASSLGRETDTQYF
len: 12; abundance: many; j_gene: TRBJ2-4; d_gene: .; v_gene: TRBV3-1; CDR3nt: TGTGCCAGCAGCCAGGCCGAAAACATTCAGTACTTC; CDR3aa: CASSQAENIQYF
len: 14; abundance: few; j_gene: TRBJ1-4; d_gene: TRBD1; v_gene: TRBV2; CDR3nt: TGTGCCAGCAGTGGGGACAGGAGCCTTGAAAAACTGTTTTTT; CDR3aa: CASSGDRSLEKLFF
len: 16; abundance: .; j_gene: TRBJ1-2; d_gene: .; v_gene: TRBV12-3/TRBV12-4; CDR3nt: TGTGCCAGCAGTTTAGCCCAAGGGCCCCCTAACTATGGCTACACCTTC; CDR3aa: CASSLAQGPPNYGYTF
len: 14; abundance: few; j_gene: TRBJ2-2; d_gene: .; v_gene: TRBV5-1; CDR3nt: TGCGCCAGCACCCCGGCGGCGAACACCGGGGAGCTGTTTTTT; CDR3aa: CASTPAANTGELFF
len: 14; abundance: .; j_gene: TRBJ2-4; d_gene: .; v_gene: TRBV6-5; CDR3nt: TGTGCCAGCAGTTACGACCCCTCCAAAAACATTCAGTACTTC; CDR3aa: CASSYDPSKNIQYF
len: 15; abundance: .; j_gene: TRBJ2-3; d_gene: .; v_gene: TRBV7-2; CDR3nt: TGTGCCAGCAGCCCGCTCGGACTACCCACAGATACGCAGTATTTT; CDR3aa: CASSPLGLPTDTQYF
len: 18; abundance: .; j_gene: TRBJ2-5; d_gene: TRBD1; v_gene: TRBV10-3; CDR3nt: TGTGCCATCAGCAAAACAGGGGGCCTTAACGCTGGGGGGGAGACCCAGTACTTC; CDR3aa: CAISKTGGLNAGGETQYF
len: 13; abundance: .; j_gene: TRBJ1-1; d_gene: .; v_gene: TRBV2; CDR3nt: TGTGCCAGCAGCGCGTGGGGAAGCACTGAAGCTTTCTTT; CDR3aa: CASSAWGSTEAFF
len: 16; abundance: many; j_gene: TRBJ2-3; d_gene: .; v_gene: TRBV18; CDR3nt: TGTGCCAGCTCCCGAAATCTACAGGGAGCCACAGATACGCAGTATTTT; CDR3aa: CASSRNLQGATDTQYF
len: 14; abundance: .; j_gene: TRBJ2-1; d_gene: .; v_gene: TRBV19; CDR3nt: TGTGCCAGTAGTAAACGGACTATCTACAATGAGCAGTTCTTC; CDR3aa: CASSKRTIYNEQFF
len: 14; abundance: .; j_gene: TRBJ2-5; d_gene: .; v_gene: TRBV4-3; CDR3nt: TGCGCCAGCAGTCGGGACGGTGGACAAGAGACCCAGTACTTC; CDR3aa: CASSRDGGQETQYF
len: 15; abundance: few; j_gene: TRBJ1-2; d_gene: TRBD1; v_gene: TRBV7-2; CDR3nt: TGTGCCAGCAGCTTAACGCCCCTGATAGGGGGCGGCTACACCTTC; CDR3aa: CASSLTPLIGGGYTF
len: 16; abundance: few; j_gene: TRBJ1-6; d_gene: .; v_gene: TRBV9; CDR3nt: TGTGCCAGCAGCCCGGAGTCCCTCTCCTATAATTCACCCCTCCACTTT; CDR3aa: CASSPESLSYNSPLHF
len: 14; abundance: .; j_gene: TRBJ2-7; d_gene: .; v_gene: TRBV7-2; CDR3nt: TGTGCCAGCAGCTTAATACAGGGATGGTACGAGCAGTACTTC; CDR3aa: CASSLIQGWYEQYF